This note documents a single T cell receptor (beta chain) sequence. Its antigen is still unknown. Within one base of it there is no much larger clone, and no base qualities were kept. Relative to germline, V is missing 2 bases and J is missing 4 bases, with 12 bases of the junction outside any gene match. In the germline V gene (reference sequence), CDR1 corresponds to GTSNPN and CDR2 to SVGIG. Taken from cysteine to phenylalanine, the CDR3 has 17 residues. Only CDR3 DNA is held: 51 bases, read in frame from base 1. This record belongs to a study of blood T cell repertoires in COVID-19 (dated by TCRdb to the early 2020s). Background on the whole study: The collaborator samples originated in the United States, Italy and Spain and spanned the acute and convalescent phases of COVID-19. The prospective study material was composed of cDNA or gDNA derived from T cells, B-cell-depleted T cells, or PBMCs. Sample metadata almost always included a de-identified subject ID, COVID-19 status, age in years and sex. Where available, HLA class I and class II types were obtained from metadata supplied by the sample provider rather than from assay-based typing. Samples were obtained from the ongoing ImmuneRACE study (first 160 participants) and from over a thousand subjects provided by 6 global collaborators. The repertoires were made available in a free public database intended to serve as a resource for research on the immune response to SARS-CoV-2. Deeply sampled blood TCRbeta repertoires from subjects exposed to, actively infected with, or recovered from COVID-19 were included in the dataset. Findings and caveats that apply to the study as a whole: The amount of clinical and demographic metadata varied by source and participant and was provided uncurated.

Whole blood was collected in K2EDTA tubes by collaborating institutions according to the institutions' own protocols. Collaborator samples were shipped for TCRbeta analysis as frozen whole blood, isolated PBMCs, or DNA extracted from either sample type. TCRbeta CDR3 regions were amplified from genomic DNA by means of the immunoSEQ Assay, a bias-controlled multiplex PCR. The study's own analysis went as follows. Nucleated cell counts per sample were estimated from amplification of reference gene primers within the assay. To quantify the absolute abundance of each unique TCRbeta CDR3 rearrangement, sequence reads were collapsed and filtered. For each sample, productive Simpson clonality was calculated as the square root of Simpson's diversity index over productive rearrangements. Sourced from immuneACCESS, this table was stored by TCRdb with only in-frame sequences that have V and J called. A share of the clones is absent; for the studies checked, an unresolved V gene accounts for under half, and the remainder has no known explanation. V and J calls and clone size are given by that table; D and trimming were obtained from the DNA. This sample gives fewer than 250,000 clones in total; around 84% of them show up just once. More than 2.5% of the sample rests with the top ten.

Sequencing used peripheral blood. The TCR comes from a man aged 55 to 70 with acute or convalescent COVID-19. The V and J genes are TRBV30 and TRBJ1-5, and TRBD1 matches 9 of the central bases. CDR3 sequence: CAWSRRDGDRVNQPQHF. The base sequence is TGTGCCTGGAGTAGAAGGGATGGGGACAGGGTAAATCAGCCCCAGCATTTT.